This T cell receptor beta chain was sequenced in a study of blood T cell repertoires in COVID-19. Study background: Acute-phase and convalescent COVID-19 samples originated in the United States, Italy and Spain.

The ends were cut back, 6 bases at V and 2 bases at J, with 15 bases in the middle. CDR3 length: 15 amino acids. The V gene's germline CDR1 is KGHSH and CDR2 LQKENI. Enrollees, about 18 to 90 years old, lived in some 24 US areas. Allocation to cohorts depended on clinical history reported by the participants. The table came from immunoSEQ multiplex PCR; TCRdb's copy has only in-frame clones and leaves some out. The table records roughly 250,000 clones, roughly 91% of them present only once. Sequencing input: PBMCs or T cells enriched from blood (not recorded which). The sequence was collected from a woman between 40 and 55 years old with acute COVID-19. The V call is TRBV18, the J call TRBJ2-3; D is perhaps TRBD2 (6 bases). CDR3 bases: TGTGCCAGCTCCCGGGGGTGGGCTACCACAGATACGCAGTATTTT. Protein product: CASSRGWATTDTQYF.